The rows below give T cell receptor beta chains drawn from one sample of a study of cytomegalovirus exposure and HLA in healthy donors. Libraries were prepared by immunoSEQ multiplex PCR; TCRdb keeps only in-frame clonotypes and omits some of them. The sample has about 160,000 clones; approximately 75% are singletons. The sequencing sample was made of PBMCs. All receptors derive from a man between 50 and 59 years old in good health and CMV-seropositive. The CDR3 runs from the conserved cysteine through the conserved F or W. A D gene is named only where the DNA matches it firmly. Not all rows give a size; the values are once, few, many and, for expanded clones, a class.

d_call j_call v_call clone_size cdr3_nt cdr3_aa
. TRBJ2-7 TRBV11-2 few TGTGCCAGCAGCTTAGGTGGTCGAAGACAGGTCCGTTCCTACGAGCAGTACTTC CASSLGGRRQVRSYEQYF
TRBD2 TRBJ2-1 TRBV5-1 . TGCGCCAGCAGCTTAAGGCTAGCGGGGGGTGATGAGCAGTTCTTC CASSLRLAGGDEQFF
. TRBJ1-4 TRBV5-6 . TGTGCCAGCAGCCGGGGGGGCCTTAATGAAAAACTGTTTTTT CASSRGGLNEKLFF
. TRBJ2-7 TRBV6-5 . TGTGCCAGCAGTTACTCCCAGTACTACGAGCAGTACTTC CASSYSQYYEQYF
TRBD2 TRBJ2-3 TRBV29-1 . TGCAGCGGCCATCCTAGCGGGGGGGCAGTTACGCAGTATTTT CSGHPSGGAVTQYF
. TRBJ2-3 TRBV7-6 . TGTGCCAGCAGCTTAGCGGGAGTGGATACGCAGTATTTT CASSLAGVDTQYF
TRBD1 TRBJ1-5 TRBV27 . TGTGCCAGCAGTCTGACAGTGGGGTGGGGGACAGGGGCCCCCAATCAGCCCCAGCATTTT CASSLTVGWGTGAPNQPQHF
. TRBJ2-4 TRBV7-8 . TGTGCCAGCAGCCTTCAGGGTCAGGCTAACATTCAGTACTTC CASSLQGQANIQYF
. TRBJ2-5 TRBV15 . TGTGCCACCAGCAGAGTCGCGGAGACCCAGTACTTC CATSRVAETQYF
TRBD1 TRBJ2-5 TRBV19 . TGTGCCAGTAGTATAAGGACAGGGGGCGAGACCCAGTACTTC CASSIRTGGETQYF
TRBD2 TRBJ2-7 TRBV7-2 . TGTGCCAGCAGCCGGGGGGGGAGTAGCTCCTACGAGCAGTACTTC CASSRGGSSSYEQYF
. TRBJ1-1 TRBV10-3 . TGTGCCATCAGTGAGTGGAAGGACATCAACACTGAAGCTTTCTTT CAISEWKDINTEAFF
TRBD1 TRBJ1-1 TRBV10-1 . TGCGCCAGCAGTAGGGTCGGGACAGCGGAACGAGCTTTCTTT CASSRVGTAERAFF
. TRBJ2-3 TRBV29-1 . TGCAGTGGCCGTATACGCACAGATACGCAGTATTTT CSGRIRTDTQYF
. TRBJ1-6 TRBV19 . TGTGCCACCACGGACGGACTGAGCTCCTATAATTCACCCCTCCACTTT CATTDGLSSYNSPLHF
TRBD1 TRBJ1-2 TRBV6-5 few TGTGCCAGCTCAATCGGACAGGGTGGTGGCTACACCTTC CASSIGQGGGYTF
. TRBJ2-1 TRBV7-9 once TGTGCCAGCAGTAGTAGTCGGGTGAACAATGAGCAGTTCTTC CASSSSRVNNEQFF
TRBD1 TRBJ1-4 TRBV9 . TGTGCCCACCGGGACAGGGGTCATGAAAAACTGTTTTTT CAHRDRGHEKLFF
TRBD1 TRBJ2-6 TRBV27 . TGTGCCAGCAGTCCCCGGGGCCGGGACAGGGAAACTGGGGCCAACGTCCTGACTTTC CASSPRGRDRETGANVLTF
. TRBJ1-3 TRBV5-1 . TGCGCCAGCAGCAGCGGGACACTGAATGGAAACACCATATATTTT CASSSGTLNGNTIYF
. TRBJ2-3 TRBV7-6 . TGTGCCAGCAGCTCCCTAGCATATACGCAGTATTTT CASSSLAYTQYF
. TRBJ1-1 TRBV27 . TGTGCCAGCAGTTTATATCCTGGGGGGAGAGAAGCTTTCTTT CASSLYPGGREAFF
TRBD1 TRBJ1-1 TRBV9 . TGTGCCAGCAGCGTAGCTGGGACAGGGGGCACTGAAGCTTTCTTT CASSVAGTGGTEAFF
. TRBJ2-7 TRBV6-1 . TGTGCCAGCAGTGACCCATTTAGGAGCGCCTACGAGCAGTACTTC CASSDPFRSAYEQYF
TRBD1 TRBJ2-6 TRBV10-3 . TGTGCCATCAGCGACAGGGTCTCTGGGGCCAACGTCCTGACTTTC CAISDRVSGANVLTF
. TRBJ2-4 TRBV10-2 few TGCGCCAGCAGTGACTGGGGGCGCGAGGCCAAAAACATTCAGTACTTC CASSDWGREAKNIQYF
. TRBJ2-7 TRBV4-3 once TGCGCCAGCAGCCAAGATCATACGGGTTCTAGCGAGCAGTACTTC CASSQDHTGSSEQYF
. TRBJ2-5 TRBV11-2 . TGTGCCAGCAGCTTGGAACCCGAGGGGGGGTCTTGGGAGACCCAGTACTTC CASSLEPEGGSWETQYF
. TRBJ1-5 TRBV10-2 . TGCGCCAGCAGTGAGTCAACAGGTTCTCAGCCCCAGCATTTT CASSESTGSQPQHF
TRBD1 TRBJ2-5 TRBV5-1 . TGCGCCAGCAGCTTACGTTACAGGGGGGAACAAGAGACCCAGTACTTC CASSLRYRGEQETQYF
. TRBJ1-5 TRBV4-3 . TGCGCCAGCAGCCAAGATAGAACTACGGTCCCGGACAATCAGCCCCAGCATTTT CASSQDRTTVPDNQPQHF
. TRBJ2-3 TRBV7-9 . TGTGCCAGCACCCCAGGGGGAGGCCCCACAGATACGCAGTATTTT CASTPGGGPTDTQYF
. TRBJ1-1 TRBV6-5 . TGTGCCAGCAGTTCGACAGGAGATAAGAACACTGAAGCTTTCTTT CASSSTGDKNTEAFF
TRBD1 TRBJ1-3 TRBV5-1 . TGCGCCAGCAGGCTGACAGGGGTGCCAGGAAACACCATATATTTT CASRLTGVPGNTIYF
. TRBJ2-7 TRBV19 . TGTGCCAGTAGTATAGCGGCAGGGCCCTCCTACGAGCAGTACTTC CASSIAAGPSYEQYF
. TRBJ1-4 TRBV19 . TGTGCCACTAGACAGTTTGATGAAAAACTGTTTTTT CATRQFDEKLFF
TRBD1 TRBJ1-6 TRBV11-2 . TGTGCCAGTAGAAGACAGGGTCAACGTAATTCACCCCTCCACTTT CASRRQGQRNSPLHF
TRBD1 TRBJ1-5 TRBV7-9 once TGTGCCAGCAGCCAGGACAGGGGTAATCAGCCCCAGCATTTT CASSQDRGNQPQHF
TRBD1 TRBJ2-7 TRBV7-9 . TGTGCCAGCAGCATCGGGACAGGGGACTACGAGCAGTACTTC CASSIGTGDYEQYF
. TRBJ2-3 TRBV4-1 . TGCGCCAGCAGCCAAGGTGATGGCGGAACCACAGATACGCAGTATTTT CASSQGDGGTTDTQYF
. TRBJ2-7 TRBV4-3 . TGCGCCAGCAGCCGATCTGCAGGGGAAAGCCTTCGAGAGCAGTACTTC CASSRSAGESLREQYF
. TRBJ2-5 TRBV7-2 . TGTGCCAGCACCGAATCGGTGGAGGAGACCCAGTACTTC CASTESVEETQYF
TRBD1 TRBJ1-2 TRBV5-5 . TGTGCCAGCAGTTCGGGACAGGACGGATACTATGGCTACACCTTC CASSSGQDGYYGYTF
. TRBJ2-4 TRBV5-1 . TGCGCCAGCAGCCAGGAGACTAGAAGAGTCAAAAACATTCAGTACTTC CASSQETRRVKNIQYF
. TRBJ1-4 TRBV10-3 . TGTGCCATCTGGCAAGGGGAAAGTACGCTAAAAGGGAATAAAGGGGATGAAAAACTGTTTTTT CAIWQGESTLKGNKGDEKLFF
TRBD1 TRBJ1-1 TRBV7-2 once TGTGCCAGCAGCTCCGGGACAGGGACCCCTGAAGCTTTCTTT CASSSGTGTPEAFF
TRBD1 TRBJ1-1 TRBV6-5 . TGTGCCAGCAGTCGGACAGGGGGTCAAACGACTGAAGCTTTTTTT CASSRTGGQTTEAFF